This T cell receptor beta chain comes out of a study of T cell repertoires in cytomegalovirus infection (dated by TCRdb to 2018 to 2020). Describing the broader study: Peptide stimulations targeted recently identified HLA-C-restricted CMV epitopes, whose presentation resists viral immunomodulation, together with well-studied HLA-B-restricted epitopes. Because public TCR beta signatures pointed to carriage of CMV infection together with the matching HLA type, the HLA type of each donor mattered for the analysis. Points the paper makes about the study in general: The ex vivo response was dominated by HLA-C-restricted CMV-specific TCR beta clonotypes, which also provided the single most frequent clonotype in two of eight donors. Carriers of CMV infection plus the relevant HLA type were discriminated by the cumulative frequency of public TCR beta family members in the study cohort and in an independent roughly 370-donor cohort.

From the germline V gene, CDR1 is MNHNS and CDR2 is SASEGT. Trimming takes 6 bases from V and 5 bases from J, and the germline ends sit 8 bases apart. Measured from the cysteine to the phenylalanine, the CDR3 is 11 residues long. Of the read, only the CDR3 DNA is kept; its 33 bases are in frame from base 1. TCRdb names Illumina HiSeq 1500 as the instrument used. In TCRdb, the public reads were trimmed at Q25 with fastp and aligned with MiXCR, with productive beta chains retained. Each CDR3 protein appears once, grouped with its most common genes and DNA. Across this sample there are roughly 120,000 distinct CDR3 sequences, with 30% seen only once. The top ten constitute 41% of the sample. The table lists this clonotype with a few counts. What antigen it recognizes has not been identified. No base qualities exist here, and no much larger clone lies one base off it. Sample treatment or condition, as interpreted from the label and publication: in vitro stimulation with specific CMV peptide epitopes to enrich CMV-specific T cells.

The clonotype was recovered from a human donor in good health (CMV status not recorded). Some clones in this sample may be carry-over from other donors' samples. The V and J genes are TRBV6-1 and TRBJ2-7; TRBD1 is a weak D gene call, 5 bases matching. The sequencing used CD8+ T cells from cultured PBMCs, collected from culture after CMV antigen stimulation. The CDR3 corresponds to CASRQGNEQYF. DNA sequence: TGTGCCAGCAGGCAGGGTAACGAGCAGTACTTC.